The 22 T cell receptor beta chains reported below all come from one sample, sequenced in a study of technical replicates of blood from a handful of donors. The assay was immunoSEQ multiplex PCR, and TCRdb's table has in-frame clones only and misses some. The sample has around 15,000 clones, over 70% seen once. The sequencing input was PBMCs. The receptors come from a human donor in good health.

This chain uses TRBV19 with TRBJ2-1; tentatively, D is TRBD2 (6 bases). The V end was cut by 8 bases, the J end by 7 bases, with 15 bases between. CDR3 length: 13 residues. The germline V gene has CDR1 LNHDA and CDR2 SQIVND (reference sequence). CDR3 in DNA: TGTGCCAGTGCTCGGGACCGGGAGAATGAGCAGTTCTTC. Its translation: CASARDRENEQFF.

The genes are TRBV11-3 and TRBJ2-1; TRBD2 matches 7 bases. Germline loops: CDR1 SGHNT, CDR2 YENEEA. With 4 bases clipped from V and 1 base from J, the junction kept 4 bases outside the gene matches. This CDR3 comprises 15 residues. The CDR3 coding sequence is TGTGCCAGCAGCTCACTAGCGTCGTCCTACAATGAGCAGTTCTTC. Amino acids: CASSSLASSYNEQFF.

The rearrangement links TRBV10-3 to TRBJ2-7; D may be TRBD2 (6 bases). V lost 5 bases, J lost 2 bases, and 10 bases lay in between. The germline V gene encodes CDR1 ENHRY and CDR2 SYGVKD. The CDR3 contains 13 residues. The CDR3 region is CAISPRDTYEQYF. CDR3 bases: TGTGCCATCAGTCCGCGGGATACCTACGAGCAGTACTTC.

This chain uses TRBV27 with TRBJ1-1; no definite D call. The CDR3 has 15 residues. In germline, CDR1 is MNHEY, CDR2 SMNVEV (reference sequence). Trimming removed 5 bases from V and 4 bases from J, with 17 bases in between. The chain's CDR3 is CASSAKAGWGTEAFF. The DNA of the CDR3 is TGTGCCAGCAGTGCCAAGGCGGGGTGGGGCACTGAAGCTTTCTTT.

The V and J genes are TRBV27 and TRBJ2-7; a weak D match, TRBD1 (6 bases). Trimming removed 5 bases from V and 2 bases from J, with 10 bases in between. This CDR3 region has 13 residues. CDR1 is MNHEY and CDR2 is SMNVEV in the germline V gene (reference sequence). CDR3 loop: CASSLGTTYEQYF. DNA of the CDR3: TGTGCCAGCAGTCTCGGGACAACCTACGAGCAGTACTTC.

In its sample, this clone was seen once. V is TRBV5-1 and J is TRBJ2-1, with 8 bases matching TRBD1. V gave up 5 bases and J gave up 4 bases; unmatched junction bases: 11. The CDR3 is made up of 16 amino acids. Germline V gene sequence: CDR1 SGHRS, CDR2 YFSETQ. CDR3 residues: CASRDTSGQEYNEQFF. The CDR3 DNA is TGCGCCAGCAGGGATACTTCGGGACAGGAATACAATGAGCAGTTCTTC.

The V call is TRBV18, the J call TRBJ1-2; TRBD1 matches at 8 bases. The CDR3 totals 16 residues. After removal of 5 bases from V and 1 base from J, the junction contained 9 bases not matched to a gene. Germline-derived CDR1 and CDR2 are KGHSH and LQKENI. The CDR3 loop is CASSGAGQGDNYGYTF. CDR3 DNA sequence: TGTGCCAGCTCAGGGGCCGGACAGGGCGATAACTATGGCTACACCTTC.

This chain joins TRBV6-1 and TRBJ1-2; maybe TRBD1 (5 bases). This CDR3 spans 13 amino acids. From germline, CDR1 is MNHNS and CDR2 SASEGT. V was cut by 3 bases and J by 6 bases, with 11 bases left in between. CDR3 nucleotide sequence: TGTGCCAGCAGTGAGTGGCAGGGTGATGGCTACACCTTC. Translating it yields CASSEWQGDGYTF.

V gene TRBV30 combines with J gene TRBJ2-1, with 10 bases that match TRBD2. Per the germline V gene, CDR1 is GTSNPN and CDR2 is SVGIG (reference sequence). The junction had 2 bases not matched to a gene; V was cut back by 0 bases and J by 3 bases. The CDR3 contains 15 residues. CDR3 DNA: TGTGCCTGGAGTGTTGGGACTAGCGACTACAATGAGCAGTTCTTC. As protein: CAWSVGTSDYNEQFF.

This CDR3 is CASSPTTPGDTGEKLFF. CDR3 DNA: TGTGCCAGCAGCCCTACAACCCCAGGGGACACTGGTGAAAAACTGTTTTTT. The chain uses TRBV4-2 and TRBJ1-4, with a possible D match to TRBD1 (6 bases). The CDR3 is 17 residues long. Germline-derived CDR1 and CDR2 are LGHNA and YNFKEQ. V was pared by 4 bases and J by 7 bases, with 22 bases between.

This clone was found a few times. The CDR3 DNA is TGTGCCAGCAGCCAAGACGGGAGACCAGACAATGAGCAGTTCTTC. It encodes CASSQDGRPDNEQFF. V usage is TRBV4-2 and J usage is TRBJ2-1; D is perhaps TRBD2 (6 bases). This CDR3 contains 15 residues. The V end was cut by 0 bases, the J end by 5 bases, with 11 bases between. In germline, CDR1 is LGHNA, CDR2 YNFKEQ.

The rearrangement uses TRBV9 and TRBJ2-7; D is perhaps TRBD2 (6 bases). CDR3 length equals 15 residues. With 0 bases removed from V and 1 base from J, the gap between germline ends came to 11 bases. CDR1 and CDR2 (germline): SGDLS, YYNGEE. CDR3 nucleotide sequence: TGTGCCAGCAGCGTAGCTCCAGGGAGGTCCTACGAGCAGTACTTC. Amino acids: CASSVAPGRSYEQYF.

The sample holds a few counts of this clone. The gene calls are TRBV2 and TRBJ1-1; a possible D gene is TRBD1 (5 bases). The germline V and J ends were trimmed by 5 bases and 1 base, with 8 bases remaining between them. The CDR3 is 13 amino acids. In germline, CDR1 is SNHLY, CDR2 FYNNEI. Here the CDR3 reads CASSLTGNTEAFF. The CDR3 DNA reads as TGTGCCAGCAGTTTAACAGGGAACACTGAAGCTTTCTTT.

Here the CDR3 reads CASKDRPMNTEAFF. The DNA for the CDR3 is TGTGCCAGCAAGGACAGACCTATGAACACTGAAGCTTTCTTT. The chain couples TRBV2 to TRBJ1-1; possible D gene TRBD1, 6 bases. Germline-derived CDR1 and CDR2 are SNHLY and FYNNEI. Trimming took off 7 bases at V and 0 bases at J, with 12 bases between the two ends. This CDR3 contains 14 residues.

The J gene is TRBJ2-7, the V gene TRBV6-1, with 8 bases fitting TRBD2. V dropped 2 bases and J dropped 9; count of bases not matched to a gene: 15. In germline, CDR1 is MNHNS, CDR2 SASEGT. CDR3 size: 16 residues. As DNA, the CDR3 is TGTGCCAGCAGTGAATCTATTAGCGGGATCGGTTTCGCGCAGTACTTC. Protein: CASSESISGIGFAQYF.

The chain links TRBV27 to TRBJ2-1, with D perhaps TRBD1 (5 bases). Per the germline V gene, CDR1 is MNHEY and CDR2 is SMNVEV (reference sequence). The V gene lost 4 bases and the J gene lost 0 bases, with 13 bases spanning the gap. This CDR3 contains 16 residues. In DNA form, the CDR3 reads TGTGCCAGCAGTTCCGCAGGGTTTAGCTCCTACAATGAGCAGTTCTTC. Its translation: CASSSAGFSSYNEQFF.

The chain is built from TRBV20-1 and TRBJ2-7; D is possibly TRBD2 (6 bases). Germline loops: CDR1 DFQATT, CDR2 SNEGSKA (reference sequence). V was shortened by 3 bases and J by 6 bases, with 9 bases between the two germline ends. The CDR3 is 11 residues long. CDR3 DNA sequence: TGCAGTGCTAGCGGGAGAGGCGAGCAGTACTTC. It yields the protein CSASGRGEQYF.

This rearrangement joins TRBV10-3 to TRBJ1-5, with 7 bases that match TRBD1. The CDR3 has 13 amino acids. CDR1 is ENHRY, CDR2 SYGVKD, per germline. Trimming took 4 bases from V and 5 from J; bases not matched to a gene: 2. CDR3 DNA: TGTGCCATCAGTGGAGGGGGCGATCAGCCCCAGCATTTT. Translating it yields CAISGGGDQPQHF.

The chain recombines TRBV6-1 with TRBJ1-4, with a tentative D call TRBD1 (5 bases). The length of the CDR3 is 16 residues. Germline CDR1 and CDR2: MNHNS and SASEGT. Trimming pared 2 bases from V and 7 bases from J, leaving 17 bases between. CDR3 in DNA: TGTGCCAGCAGTGAAATAACGGCAGGGTGGAGTGAAAAACTGTTTTTT. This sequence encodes CASSEITAGWSEKLFF.

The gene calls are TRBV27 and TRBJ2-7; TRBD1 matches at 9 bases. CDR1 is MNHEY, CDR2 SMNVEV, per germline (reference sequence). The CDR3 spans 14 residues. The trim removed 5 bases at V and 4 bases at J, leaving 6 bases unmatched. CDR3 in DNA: TGTGCCAGCAGTCCTTCGACAGGGGGATACGAGCAGTACTTC. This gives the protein CASSPSTGGYEQYF.

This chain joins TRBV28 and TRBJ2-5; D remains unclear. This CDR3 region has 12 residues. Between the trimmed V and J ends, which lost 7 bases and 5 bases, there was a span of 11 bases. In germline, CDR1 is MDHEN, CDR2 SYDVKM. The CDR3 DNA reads TGTGCCAGCACGGCAGTACAGGAGACCCAGTACTTC. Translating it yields CASTAVQETQYF. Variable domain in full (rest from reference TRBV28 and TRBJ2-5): DVKVTQSSRYLVKRTGEKVFLECVQDMDHENMFWYRQDPGLGLRLIYFSYDVKMKEKGDIPEGYSVSREKKERFSLILESASTNQTSMYLCASTAVQETQYFGPGTRLLVL.

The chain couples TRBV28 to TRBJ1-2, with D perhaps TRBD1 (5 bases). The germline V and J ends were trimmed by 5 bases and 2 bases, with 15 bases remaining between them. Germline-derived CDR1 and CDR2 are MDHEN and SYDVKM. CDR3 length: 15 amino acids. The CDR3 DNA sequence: TGTGCCAGCAGTCTTGGGGCAGGAATAAACTATGGCTACACCTTC. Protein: CASSLGAGINYGYTF.